The 5 T cell receptor beta chains in this list originate from one sample, sequenced in a study of blood T cell repertoires in COVID-19. Assay: immunoSEQ multiplex PCR; the TCRdb copy retains only in-frame clones and omits some. Among around 300,000 clones listed, nearly 90% were seen once. Sequencing input: PBMCs or T cells enriched from blood (not recorded which). The receptor source for this set is a woman younger than 45 who had recovered from COVID-19.

The V and J genes are TRBV6-5 and TRBJ1-5; no reliable D call. Germline V gives CDR1 MNHEY, CDR2 SVGAGI. This CDR3 is built from 15 residues. V was cut by 11 bases and J by 0 bases, with 17 bases left in between. The CDR3 region has the DNA TGTGCCTGCTCTTCCAGTGTTTATAGCAATCAGCCCCAGCATTTT. It codes for CACSSSVYSNQPQHF.

V is TRBV6-5 and J is TRBJ2-7; D is unclear. The CDR3 is 12 amino acids. Trimming stripped 5 bases from V and 0 bases from J, with 5 bases between. Germline CDR1 MNHEY, CDR2 SVGAGI. CDR3 in DNA: TGTGCCAGCAGTCCGGGCTCCTACGAGCAGTACTTC. Protein: CASSPGSYEQYF.

This sequence joins TRBV15 and TRBJ1-5, with 10 bases that match TRBD1. The V and J ends lost 5 bases and 6 bases, in that order; junction bases with no gene match: 7. The length of the CDR3 is 15 residues. Germline CDR1 and CDR2: LNHNV and YYDKDF (reference sequence). CDR3 sequence reads: CATSQDRGRVQPQHF. In DNA form, the CDR3 reads TGTGCCACCAGCCAAGACAGGGGGCGCGTTCAGCCCCAGCATTTT.

The gene calls are TRBV7-6 and TRBJ2-7; 7 bases are a match to TRBD1. There are 14 residues in the CDR3. The V and J ends lost 5 bases and 7 bases, in that order; junction bases with no gene match: 11. The V gene's germline CDR1 is SGHVS and CDR2 FNYEAQ. The CDR3 DNA reads TGTGCCAGCAGCCAAACGCCAGGGGGTGGTGAGCAGTACTTC. Translating gives CASSQTPGGGEQYF.

The J gene is TRBJ1-3, the V gene TRBV2; D unresolved. Trimming removed 8 bases from V and 0 bases from J, with 11 bases in between. The germline V gene has CDR1 SNHLY and CDR2 FYNNEI. The CDR3 has 14 amino acids. The CDR3 protein is CASDDPSSGNTIYF. The DNA of the CDR3 is TGTGCCAGCGATGACCCTAGCTCTGGAAACACCATATATTTT.